Below are 5 T cell receptor beta chains sequenced from a single sample in a study of early T cells in non-severe SARS-CoV-2 infection. TCRdb used MiXCR to reprocess the 5' RACE reads, holding one entry per CDR3 protein. The data show approximately 65,000 distinct CDR3 sequences, roughly an eighth seen once. The source material was whole blood. The receptor set was obtained from an adult who was a healthcare worker with PCR-confirmed SARS-CoV-2 infection or an uninfected control (not recorded which).

The rearrangement links TRBV7-2 to TRBJ2-7; possible D gene TRBD1, 5 bases. Germline CDR1 SGHTA, CDR2 FQGNSA. CDR3 length equals 15 residues. The germline V and J ends were trimmed by 4 bases and 2 bases, with 15 bases remaining between them. CDR3 nucleotide sequence: TGTGCCAGCAGCTCCGGACAACCCGGAACCTACGAGCAGTACTTC. It codes for CASSSGQPGTYEQYF.

This clonotype appeared many times. This chain joins TRBV18 and TRBJ2-3, with 8 positions matching TRBD1. Looked up from germline, CDR1 is KGHSH and CDR2 is LQKENI. With 3 bases clipped from V and 2 bases from J, the junction kept 7 bases outside the gene matches. This CDR3 is 16 amino acids long. The CDR3 bases are TGTGCCAGCTCACCTCAGGGGGCCCTTAACACAGATACGCAGTATTTT. Translated, it gives CASSPQGALNTDTQYF.

The J gene is TRBJ2-3, the V gene TRBV27; 8 nucleotides align to TRBD2. With V trimmed by 5 bases and J by 1 base, 8 bases remained unmatched. The CDR3 consists of 16 residues. Per the germline V gene, CDR1 is MNHEY and CDR2 is SMNVEV (reference sequence). DNA for the CDR3: TGTGCCAGCAGTCCTTTTGCGGGACTAGGCACAGATACGCAGTATTTT. It translates to CASSPFAGLGTDTQYF.

This clonotype came up a few times. The chain recombines TRBV12-3 or TRBV12-4 with TRBJ2-2; perhaps TRBD1 as D (6 bases). This CDR3 has 16 amino acids. V shed 6 bases and J shed 7 bases, with 21 bases lying between them. The CDR3 region has the DNA TGTGCCAGCAGAACTGGACAGTACAGTCCGGGCGGGGAGCTGTTTTTT. Its translation: CASRTGQYSPGGELFF.

The V gene is TRBV28, the J gene TRBJ1-4, with unresolved D. Trimming took off 5 bases at V and 3 bases at J, with 13 bases between the two ends. The CDR3 runs to 15 residues. The V gene's germline CDR1 is MDHEN and CDR2 SYDVKM. The CDR3 here is CASSPQTAANEKLFF. The CDR3 nucleotides read TGTGCCAGCAGTCCGCAGACGGCGGCTAATGAAAAACTGTTTTTT.